Each of the 5 T cell receptor beta chains below was sequenced from the same sample in a study of blood T cell repertoires in COVID-19. TCRdb keeps only in-frame clones here, not all; method: immunoSEQ multiplex PCR. Of about 43,000 clones listed, about nine tenths are singletons. The sequenced sample was peripheral blood. The receptors shown here come from a man in his sixties with active COVID-19.

This rearrangement joins TRBV6-5 to TRBJ1-2; D is possibly TRBD1 (6 bases). The CDR3 covers 15 residues. Trimming removed 4 bases at V and 0 bases at J, with 12 bases between. CDR1 is MNHEY, CDR2 SVGAGI, per germline. The CDR3 DNA is TGTGCCAGCAGTTCCCGGGGGGGGCCTAACTATGGCTACACCTTC. Translation: CASSSRGGPNYGYTF.

The chain joins TRBV2 to TRBJ2-7; TRBD2 might be the D (6 bases). The CDR3 covers 14 residues. The V end lost 4 bases, the J end lost 6 bases, and 16 bases lay between the germline ends. Germline V gene lookup returns CDR1 SNHLY and CDR2 FYNNEI. CDR3 sequence: CASSAWTTEREQYF. CDR3 bases: TGTGCCAGCAGTGCCTGGACTACGGAGCGCGAGCAGTACTTC. Using reference TRBV2 and TRBJ2-7 for the parts outside the CDR3, the full variable domain is EPEVTQTPSHQVTQMGQEVILRCVPISNHLYFYWYRQILGQKVEFLVSFYNNEISEKSEIFDDQFSVERPDGSNFTLKIRSTKLEDSAMYFCASSAWTTEREQYFGPGTRLTVT.

The genes are TRBV24-1 and TRBJ2-7, with 7 positions matching TRBD1. Per the germline V gene, CDR1 is KGHDR and CDR2 is SFDVKD. The CDR3 is made up of 13 amino acids. The V segment lost 4 bases and the J segment 5 bases; nucleotides outside the gene matches: 4. This chain's CDR3 is CATSETGYDEQYF. The DNA for the CDR3 is TGTGCCACCAGTGAGACAGGGTACGACGAGCAGTACTTC.

This chain joins TRBV6-5 and TRBJ2-2, with 7 bases fitting TRBD2. Germline loops: CDR1 MNHEY, CDR2 SVGAGI. The CDR3 runs 14 residues. With V trimmed by 2 bases and J by 6 bases, 3 bases remained unmatched. The CDR3 spells CASSYDREAGELFF. The CDR3 nucleotides are TGTGCCAGCAGTTACGATCGGGAGGCCGGGGAGCTGTTTTTT.

V and J are TRBV29-1 and TRBJ1-5, with D tentatively TRBD1 (6 bases). The germline V gene has CDR1 SQVTM and CDR2 ANQGSEA. The CDR3 spans 12 residues. With 7 bases removed from V and 3 bases from J, the gap between germline ends came to 10 bases. The CDR3 DNA follows: TGCAGCGCCAGGGGATTCAATCAGCCCCAGCATTTT. Translating gives CSARGFNQPQHF.